These 23 T cell receptor beta chains share one sample of origin, sequenced in a study of early T cells in non-severe SARS-CoV-2 infection. A single record per CDR3 protein comes from TCRdb applying MiXCR to the 5' RACE reads. The data contain about 55,000 distinct CDR3 sequences, roughly 13% of them seen just once; the ten biggest clones take up about a tenth. The sequences come from whole blood, collected at baseline. These receptors originate from an adult who was a healthcare worker with PCR-confirmed SARS-CoV-2 infection or an uninfected control (not recorded which).

The chain recombines TRBV2 with TRBJ2-5; possible D gene TRBD1, 6 bases. Trimming cost V 5 bases and J 2 bases, with 15 bases left between them. The CDR3 spans 15 residues. From germline, CDR1 is SNHLY and CDR2 FYNNEI. The CDR3 coding sequence is TGTGCCAGCAGTCCCTACAGGGACCCTCAAGAGACCCAGTACTTC. It codes for CASSPYRDPQETQYF.

This clonotype was seen at least ten times. V gene TRBV25-1 combines with J gene TRBJ2-7, with 13 bases fitting TRBD2. This CDR3 spans 17 amino acids. With 4 bases clipped from V and 6 bases from J, the junction kept 12 bases outside the gene matches. Germline lookup yields CDR1 MGHDK and CDR2 SYGVNS. The chain's CDR3 is CASSANRPGTSGAEQYF. The CDR3 DNA is TGTGCCAGCAGTGCTAATCGTCCCGGGACTAGCGGGGCCGAGCAGTACTTC.

The chain joins TRBV10-1 to TRBJ1-6; D call uncertain. V shed 2 bases and J shed 7 bases, with 6 bases lying between them. Germline V gene data show CDR1 as WNHNN and CDR2 as SYGVQD (reference sequence). This CDR3 contains 13 residues. CDR3 DNA: TGCGCCAGCAGTGAGGGATGGAATTCACCCCTCCACTTT. It encodes CASSEGWNSPLHF.

This clonotype came up many times. J is TRBJ2-5 and V is TRBV18; TRBD1 matches at 9 bases. V was clipped by 4 bases and J by 3 bases; unmatched bases: 12. This CDR3 comprises 17 residues. In germline, CDR1 is KGHSH, CDR2 LQKENI. This chain's CDR3 is CASSRNPSGTGKETQYF. CDR3 nucleotides: TGTGCCAGCTCACGAAACCCCAGCGGGACAGGGAAAGAGACCCAGTACTTC.

The table lists this clonotype with a count of one. The chain uses TRBV7-3 and TRBJ2-1; D is unresolved. This CDR3 region has 14 residues. Deletions cut 5 bases from V and 7 bases from J, with 15 bases between. Germline CDR1 and CDR2: SGHTA and FQGTGA. The CDR3 protein is CASSPLGPPNEQFF. Written as DNA, the CDR3 is TGTGCCAGCAGCCCCCTCGGACCCCCGAATGAGCAGTTCTTC.

This clonotype was recorded a few times. The J gene is TRBJ2-5, the V gene TRBV7-2, with D maybe TRBD2 (6 bases). CDR3 length: 16 amino acids. V was trimmed by 1 base and J by 1 base, leaving 13 bases between them. Germline CDR1 reads SGHTA; CDR2 reads FQGNSA. The CDR3 bases are TGTGCCAGCAGCTTAGGGGGCACCGGGAGCCAAGAGACCCAGTACTTC. Protein product: CASSLGGTGSQETQYF.

This clonotype was seen more than once but under ten times. The rearrangement links TRBV6-4 to TRBJ2-7; 11 nucleotides align to TRBD1. Germline-derived CDR1 and CDR2 are MRHNA and SNTAGT. The J segment lost 2 bases and the V segment lost 0 bases, leaving 0 bases of the junction unmatched. This CDR3 contains 15 residues. CDR3 sequence reads: CASSDSGQGAYEQYF. DNA of the CDR3: TGTGCCAGCAGTGACTCGGGACAGGGGGCCTACGAGCAGTACTTC.

The CDR3 here is CSATRDSSYEQYF. In DNA form, the CDR3 reads TGCAGTGCTACTCGGGACAGCTCCTACGAGCAGTACTTC. The gene calls are TRBV20-1 and TRBJ2-7, with 7 bases lining up with TRBD1. The V and J ends lost 4 bases and 0 bases, in that order; junction bases with no gene match: 3. Germline CDR1 and CDR2: DFQATT and SNEGSKA (reference sequence). The CDR3 has 13 residues.

This clonotype turned up a few times. The chain links TRBV20-1 to TRBJ2-7; no firm D call. The CDR3 is 13 amino acids. Trimming shortened V by 3 bases and J by 2 bases, and 11 bases separated the two germline ends. The V gene's germline CDR1 is DFQATT and CDR2 SNEGSKA (reference sequence). CDR3 loop: CSASSRKAYEQYF. In nucleotides, the CDR3 is TGCAGTGCTAGCTCCAGGAAGGCCTACGAGCAGTACTTC.

V usage is TRBV9 and J usage is TRBJ2-3, with D possibly TRBD1 on 7 matching bases. V was cut by 2 bases and J by 0 bases, with 13 bases left in between. This CDR3 is built from 16 residues. CDR1 and CDR2 from the germline V gene are SGDLS and YYNGEE. CDR3 DNA sequence: TGTGCCAGCAGCGTTCCGACAGGGACTAGCACAGATACGCAGTATTTT. Its translation: CASSVPTGTSTDTQYF. Supplemented by reference TRBV9 and TRBJ2-3, the full variable domain reads DSGVTQTPKHLITATGQRVTLRCSPRSGDLSVYWYQQSLDQGLQFLIQYYNGEERAKGNILERFSAQQFPDLHSELNLSSLELGDSALYFCASSVPTGTSTDTQYFGPGTRLTVL.

This clonotype appeared a few times. The chain couples TRBV3-1 to TRBJ2-7, with 11 bases that match TRBD1. This CDR3 region has 16 residues. Germline CDR1 and CDR2: LGHDT and YNNKEL (reference sequence). With V trimmed by 0 bases and J by 5 bases, 6 bases remained unmatched. The CDR3 DNA reads as TGTGCCAGCAGCCAAGATGGGAAGGGACAGGGGGACGAGCAGTACTTC. Translated, it gives CASSQDGKGQGDEQYF.

There are many counts of this clonotype. The chain carries TRBV20-1 and TRBJ2-5; D might be TRBD1 (6 bases). Deletions cut 0 bases from V and 1 base from J, with 12 bases between. The CDR3 consists of 15 residues. Germline V lookup: CDR1 DFQATT, CDR2 SNEGSKA (reference sequence). The DNA of the CDR3 is TGCAGTGCTAGAGATCCCCGGACAGTCCAAGAGACCCAGTACTTC. It yields the protein CSARDPRTVQETQYF.

The chain uses TRBV11-2 and TRBJ1-1; D not certain. This CDR3 has 14 residues. Germline V gene data show CDR1 as SGHAT and CDR2 as FQNNGV. The V and J ends lost 9 bases and 2 bases respectively, with 16 bases between them. CDR3 region: CASPALRINTEAFF. DNA for the CDR3: TGTGCCAGTCCGGCGTTGCGGATTAACACTGAAGCTTTCTTT.

This clonotype was counted between two and nine times. The rearrangement uses TRBV9 and TRBJ2-7; TRBD2 aligns across 12 bases. V gave up 4 bases and J gave up 7 bases; unmatched junction bases: 3. Germline loops: CDR1 SGDLS, CDR2 YYNGEE. The CDR3 covers 13 residues. The CDR3, as DNA: TGTGCCAGCAGCTCTAGCGGGGGGGTTGAGCAGTACTTC. This sequence encodes CASSSSGGVEQYF.

Only a few counts were recorded for this clonotype. The rearrangement uses TRBV4-3 and TRBJ2-3, with TRBD2 identical over 12 bases. Looked up from germline, CDR1 is LGHNA and CDR2 is YSLEER. The CDR3 runs to 16 residues. The J segment lost 4 bases and the V segment lost 0 bases, leaving 2 bases of the junction unmatched. The CDR3 DNA reads TGCGCCAGCAGCCAAGATCTAGCGGGAGGGCCAGATACGCAGTATTTT. This codes for CASSQDLAGGPDTQYF.

The chain uses TRBV29-1 and TRBJ2-3; 12 bases map to TRBD2. The V gene's germline CDR1 is SQVTM and CDR2 ANQGSEA. With 3 bases clipped from V and 3 bases from J, the junction kept 4 bases outside the gene matches. The CDR3 totals 15 residues. The CDR3 protein is CSVETSGGWTDTQYF. CDR3 DNA sequence: TGCAGCGTTGAGACTAGCGGGGGATGGACAGATACGCAGTATTTT.

This clonotype was observed many times. The chain couples TRBV25-1 to TRBJ2-2, with 7 bases lining up with TRBD2. V shed 11 bases and J 5 bases; nucleotides not matched to a gene: 8. The CDR3 runs 13 residues. Germline V gene sequence: CDR1 MGHDK, CDR2 SYGVNS. The CDR3 loop reads CAGEGRYTGELFF. In nucleotides, the CDR3 is TGTGCCGGGGAGGGACGCTATACCGGGGAGCTGTTTTTT.

In its sample, this clonotype was seen a few times. J is TRBJ1-1 and V is TRBV12-3 or TRBV12-4; 10 nucleotides agree with TRBD1. The V segment lost 5 bases and the J segment 1 base; nucleotides outside the gene matches: 7. This CDR3 region has 16 residues. CDR3 loop: CASSPGQGDSNTEAFF. The CDR3 nucleotides read TGTGCCAGCAGTCCCGGACAGGGGGATTCGAACACTGAAGCTTTCTTT.

This clonotype was counted many times. V usage is TRBV9 and J usage is TRBJ2-1; 8 bases agree with TRBD2. CDR3 length: 17 residues. CDR1 is SGDLS, CDR2 YYNGEE, per germline. V lost 0 bases, J lost 6 bases, and 11 bases stayed unmatched. The CDR3 DNA is TGTGCCAGCAGCGTAGATCGTACGGCGGGGGGTCCCAATGAGCAGTTCTTC. This codes for CASSVDRTAGGPNEQFF.

The J gene is TRBJ1-5, the V gene TRBV10-3, with TRBD1 matching 7 bases. This CDR3 is built from 15 residues. J lost 5 bases, V lost 6 bases, and 10 bases had no gene match. The germline V gene has CDR1 ENHRY and CDR2 SYGVKD. For the CDR3, the DNA is TGTGCCATCAGGGGAGACAGGGCAAAGGATCAGCCCCAGCATTTT. Its translation: CAIRGDRAKDQPQHF.

This chain uses TRBV29-1 with TRBJ2-2; D is undetermined. CDR1 is SQVTM, CDR2 ANQGSEA, per germline. Trimming stripped 1 base from V and 0 bases from J, with 9 bases between. The CDR3 has 15 amino acids. CDR3 protein: CSVEVGRTNTGELFF. In DNA form, the CDR3 reads TGCAGCGTTGAAGTGGGCAGGACGAACACCGGGGAGCTGTTTTTT.

The gene calls are TRBV5-5 and TRBJ1-2; no firm D call. With 4 bases removed from V and 3 bases from J, the gap between germline ends came to 10 bases. Germline V gene lookup returns CDR1 SGHKS and CDR2 YYEKEE (reference sequence). The CDR3 consists of 13 residues. The CDR3 is CASSGNEYYGYTF. Written as DNA, the CDR3 is TGTGCCAGCAGCGGAAATGAGTACTATGGCTACACCTTC.

This rearrangement joins TRBV5-1 to TRBJ2-7; no firm D call. The CDR3 extends over 13 amino acids. Trimming took off 3 bases at V and 6 bases at J, with 13 bases between the two ends. The germline gives CDR1 SGHRS, CDR2 YFSETQ. The CDR3 DNA follows: TGCGCCAGCAGCTCCACTACGATTGGCGAGCAGTACTTC. Translated, it gives CASSSTTIGEQYF.